The 32 T cell receptor beta chains given below trace back to one sample, sequenced in a study of CD8+ T cells in alopecia areata. As the sequencing template, cDNA was produced by extracting RNA and reverse transcribing it. Assay: immunoSEQ multiplex PCR; the TCRdb copy retains only in-frame clones and omits some. The sample carries under 200,000 clones, about 71% recorded once. Treatment meaning: oral pan-JAK inhibitor, 5-10 mg twice daily. The sample consisted of CD4+ T cells sorted from blood, taken at week 4, from a patient treated with tofacitinib. Receptors were obtained from a human donor with alopecia areata.

This sequence joins TRBV10-3 and TRBJ2-4, with D possibly TRBD2 on 6 matching bases. Germline assignment: CDR1 ENHRY and CDR2 SYGVKD. CDR3 size: 14 residues. Trimming took off 10 bases at V and 0 bases at J, with 13 bases between the two ends. The CDR3 reads CANEKGLAKNIQYF. In nucleotides, the CDR3 is TGTGCCAACGAGAAGGGACTAGCCAAAAACATTCAGTACTTC.

The CDR3 nucleotides read TGTGCCAGCAGGACGGGACAGAGTCCCTACGAGCAGTACTTC. Translated: CASRTGQSPYEQYF. The chain uses TRBV27 and TRBJ2-7; TRBD1 agrees at 7 bases. The V gene's germline CDR1 is MNHEY and CDR2 SMNVEV (reference sequence). J was trimmed by 2 bases and V by 6 bases; bases with no gene match: 7. The CDR3 extends over 14 amino acids.

On this clone itself: The junction shows a germline mismatch at one end, possibly a read error. The chain is built from TRBV7-7 and TRBJ2-1, with a weak D call TRBD2 (5 bases). Germline CDR1 is SSHAT and CDR2 is FNYEAQ (reference sequence). This CDR3 comprises 16 residues. Here the CDR3 reads CASSPGYDTEYNEQFF. In DNA form, the CDR3 reads TGTGCTAGCAGCCCGGGGTACGACACTGAATACAATGAGCAGTTCTTC.

This clone was recorded a few times. V gene TRBV29-1 combines with J gene TRBJ2-7, with D possibly TRBD2 on 5 matching bases. V was pared by 6 bases and J by 7 bases, with 16 bases between. Germline CDR1 and CDR2: SQVTM and ANQGSEA. The length of the CDR3 is 12 residues. DNA for the CDR3: TGCAGCGTGGAGAGGACTCCCTGGGAGCAGTACTTC. The encoded protein is CSVERTPWEQYF.

This chain joins TRBV29-1 and TRBJ2-5; the D gene is possibly TRBD2 (5 bases). CDR1 SQVTM and CDR2 ANQGSEA come from the germline V gene. CDR3 size: 12 residues. V lost 5 bases to trimming and J lost 4 bases, with 11 bases between them. The CDR3 is CSVFGVGETQYF. Written as DNA, the CDR3 is TGCAGCGTTTTCGGGGTGGGAGAGACCCAGTACTTC.

This clone was counted a few times. The chain is built from TRBV29-1 and TRBJ2-5; D remains ambiguous. CDR1 is SQVTM, CDR2 ANQGSEA, per germline. This CDR3 is built from 14 residues. With 6 bases removed from V and 5 bases from J, the gap between germline ends came to 19 bases. CDR3 bases: TGCAGCGTCTTGATACCGGGTGTAAGGGAGACCCAGTACTTC. Amino acid sequence: CSVLIPGVRETQYF.

This clone was counted between two and nine times. The CDR3 region is CASSFGTGRETQYF. CDR3 DNA sequence: TGTGCCAGCAGCTTCGGGACAGGGAGAGAGACCCAGTACTTC. V usage is TRBV7-8 and J usage is TRBJ2-5; 9 nucleotides align to TRBD1. Germline CDR1 reads SGHVS; CDR2 reads FQNEAQ. The CDR3 has 14 residues. Germline trimming cut 3 bases from V and 4 bases from J; bases unmatched to any gene: 3. Using reference TRBV7-8 and TRBJ2-5 for the parts outside the CDR3, the full variable domain is GAGVSQSPRYKVAKRGQDVALRCDPISGHVSLFWYQQALGQGPEFLTYFQNEAQLDKSGLPSDRFFAERPEGSVSTLKIQRTQQEDSAVYLCASSFGTGRETQYFGPGTRLLVL.

In its sample, this clone was seen once. The chain links TRBV9 to TRBJ1-1; D is ambiguous. In germline, CDR1 is SGDLS, CDR2 YYNGEE. The V end was cut by 0 bases, the J end by 4 bases, with 16 bases between. The CDR3 spans 16 residues. The CDR3 coding sequence is TGTGCCAGCAGCGTAGGTGCAAGGGTAAGGCTCACTGAAGCTTTCTTT. It codes for CASSVGARVRLTEAFF.

The chain uses TRBV7-2 and TRBJ1-2; no definite D call. Trimming shortened V by 5 bases and J by 4 bases, and 11 bases separated the two germline ends. CDR3 size: 13 residues. CDR1 and CDR2 (germline): SGHTA, FQGNSA. The CDR3 DNA sequence: TGTGCCAGCAGCCCACCCGGCCCCTATGGCTACACCTTC. It codes for CASSPPGPYGYTF.

The chain has TRBV30 and TRBJ1-1; D not resolved. The germline V gene has CDR1 GTSNPN and CDR2 SVGIG (reference sequence). Trimming shortened V by 7 bases and J by 6 bases, and 15 bases separated the two germline ends. CDR3 length: 12 residues. CDR3 sequence: CASGRSFSEAFF. As DNA, the CDR3 is TGTGCCTCCGGACGATCTTTCTCTGAAGCTTTCTTT.

This chain joins TRBV7-2 and TRBJ1-1; D not resolved. CDR1 is SGHTA and CDR2 is FQGNSA in the germline V gene. Trimming stripped 4 bases from V and 1 base from J, with 7 bases between. This CDR3 has 13 residues. CDR3 amino acids: CASSSGSNTEAFF. The CDR3 DNA follows: TGTGCCAGCAGCTCAGGATCGAACACTGAAGCTTTCTTT.

The V and J genes are TRBV5-4 and TRBJ2-6; D gene uncertain. V shed 0 bases and J shed 0 bases, with 7 bases lying between them. The CDR3 is 16 residues long. From germline, CDR1 is SGHNT and CDR2 YYREEE (reference sequence). The CDR3 loop reads CASSLAPRSGANVLTF. The CDR3 region has the DNA TGTGCCAGCAGCTTGGCGCCCCGCTCTGGGGCCAACGTCCTGACTTTC.

In this sample, this clone turned up a few times. The gene calls are TRBV7-6 and TRBJ1-2, with D possibly being TRBD1 (5 bases). Trimming left V 4 bases short and J 4 bases short, with 7 bases between. Germline-derived CDR1 and CDR2 are SGHVS and FNYEAQ. The CDR3 length is 12 residues. The CDR3 region is CASSSDSYGYTF. The CDR3 DNA reads as TGTGCCAGCAGCTCCGACAGCTATGGCTACACCTTC.

J is TRBJ2-5 and V is TRBV29-1; D gene ambiguous. Per the germline V gene, CDR1 is SQVTM and CDR2 is ANQGSEA. This CDR3 region has 13 residues. V lost 5 bases, J lost 1 base, and 11 bases lay in between. The CDR3 loop reads CSVNRVSQETQYF. The CDR3 region has the DNA TGCAGCGTTAATAGGGTATCCCAAGAGACCCAGTACTTC.

The rearrangement uses TRBV29-1 and TRBJ2-1; 8 positions match TRBD2. This CDR3 spans 15 amino acids. In germline, CDR1 is SQVTM, CDR2 ANQGSEA. Trimming took 7 bases from V and 0 from J; bases not matched to a gene: 8. The CDR3 reads CSAITSGSSYNEQFF. CDR3 DNA: TGCAGCGCCATTACTAGCGGCAGCTCCTACAATGAGCAGTTCTTC.

The chain employs TRBV29-1 and TRBJ2-7, with D perhaps matching TRBD1 (6 bases). This CDR3 has 12 residues. CDR1 is SQVTM and CDR2 is ANQGSEA in the germline V gene. V was shortened by 6 bases and J by 2 bases, with 11 bases between the two germline ends. The CDR3 is CSVRDITYEQYF. The CDR3 DNA reads TGCAGCGTCCGGGACATAACCTACGAGCAGTACTTC.

This chain joins TRBV6-5 and TRBJ1-1; possible D gene TRBD1, 5 bases. The V and J ends lost 7 bases and 10 bases respectively, with 22 bases between them. This CDR3 is built from 14 residues. Germline assignment: CDR1 MNHEY and CDR2 SVGAGI. The CDR3 protein is CASTPFGGGEVAFF. Here the CDR3 DNA reads TGTGCCAGCACCCCGTTTGGGGGGGGTGAAGTAGCTTTCTTT.

The V and J genes are TRBV29-1 and TRBJ2-5; the D gene could be TRBD1 or TRBD2 (6 bases each). The germline CDR1 and CDR2 sequences are SQVTM and ANQGSEA. There are 14 residues in the CDR3. Trimming took 8 bases from V and 1 from J, leaving 17 bases between them. The CDR3 here is CSHLRWGAQETQYF. The CDR3, as DNA: TGCAGCCACCTAAGGTGGGGGGCCCAAGAGACCCAGTACTTC.

The gene calls are TRBV19 and TRBJ2-1; 9 bases align to TRBD1. V lost 3 bases, J lost 5 bases, and 5 bases stayed unmatched. Germline V gene lookup returns CDR1 LNHDA and CDR2 SQIVND (reference sequence). The CDR3 covers 15 residues. The CDR3: CASSIRDRVDNEQFF. The CDR3 nucleotides are TGTGCCAGTAGTATTCGGGACAGGGTGGACAATGAGCAGTTCTTC.

This sequence joins TRBV9 and TRBJ1-6; no clear D. This CDR3 spans 16 amino acids. Trimming left V 1 base short and J 2 bases short, with 10 bases between. Germline loops: CDR1 SGDLS, CDR2 YYNGEE. CDR3 residues: CASSVTTGPYNSPLHF. DNA of the CDR3: TGTGCCAGCAGCGTAACTACCGGGCCCTATAATTCACCCCTCCACTTT.

The V gene is TRBV30, the J gene TRBJ1-3; unclear D gene. CDR3 length: 14 amino acids. Germline V gives CDR1 GTSNPN, CDR2 SVGIG (reference sequence). Trimming left V 3 bases short and J 2 bases short, with 11 bases between. CDR3 residues: CAWRPGRTGNTIYF. CDR3 sequence (DNA): TGTGCCTGGAGACCCGGTAGGACTGGAAACACCATATATTTT.

This clone has just a few counts. The rearrangement uses TRBV10-2 and TRBJ2-3, with D unresolved. There are 12 residues in the CDR3. Trimming stripped 10 bases from V and 0 bases from J, with 8 bases between. Germline values: CDR1 WSHSY, CDR2 SAAADI. The DNA for the CDR3 is TGCGCCACCAAGAAGAGCACAGATACGCAGTATTTT. Translation: CATKKSTDTQYF.

The rearrangement uses TRBV20-1 and TRBJ2-1; D gene uncertain. From germline, CDR1 is DFQATT and CDR2 SNEGSKA (reference sequence). CDR3 length equals 10 residues. V lost 3 bases and J lost 7, with 4 bases in between. CDR3 loop: CSASVNEQFF. The CDR3 coding sequence is TGCAGTGCTAGTGTTAATGAGCAGTTCTTC.

The rearrangement joins TRBV6-5 to TRBJ1-2, with D possibly being TRBD1 (5 bases). Trimming took off 8 bases at V and 8 bases at J, with 15 bases between the two ends. Germline lookup yields CDR1 MNHEY and CDR2 SVGAGI. The CDR3 contains 12 residues. In DNA form, the CDR3 reads TGTGCCAGCTGGGAGGGGAGTCGGGGCTACACCTTC. Amino acid sequence: CASWEGSRGYTF.

This rearrangement joins TRBV11-2 to TRBJ2-5, with TRBD2 as a possible D gene (7 bases). With 2 bases removed from V and 5 bases from J, the gap between germline ends came to 15 bases. The CDR3 length is 15 residues. CDR1 and CDR2 from the germline V gene are SGHAT and FQNNGV. The CDR3 coding sequence is TGTGCCAGCAGCTTAACGGGGGGCCTGGGGGAGACCCAGTACTTC. The encoded protein is CASSLTGGLGETQYF.

The CDR3 loop is CASSGRAESSYEQYF. DNA for the CDR3: TGTGCCAGCAGCGGCCGGGCCGAAAGCTCCTACGAGCAGTACTTC. The chain has TRBV7-2 and TRBJ2-7; D gene unclear. This CDR3 is built from 15 residues. The V end lost 5 bases, the J end lost 0 bases, and 14 bases lay between the germline ends. Germline CDR1 and CDR2: SGHTA and FQGNSA.

The chain uses TRBV29-1 and TRBJ1-1; D uncertain. Germline V lookup: CDR1 SQVTM, CDR2 ANQGSEA. V dropped 6 bases and J dropped 0 bases, with 17 bases sitting between them. The CDR3 consists of 15 residues. CDR3 sequence: CSVVPIYAMNTEAFF. In DNA form, the CDR3 reads TGCAGCGTCGTACCTATCTATGCTATGAACACTGAAGCTTTCTTT.

The gene calls are TRBV29-1 and TRBJ2-2; D gene unclear. The germline V and J ends were trimmed by 4 bases and 3 bases, with 9 bases remaining between them. The germline V gene has CDR1 SQVTM and CDR2 ANQGSEA. The CDR3 runs 13 residues. The CDR3 nucleotides read TGCAGCGTTGCTGGCCGTTACACCGGGGAGCTGTTTTTT. Translation gives CSVAGRYTGELFF.

V and J are TRBV29-1 and TRBJ2-1, with 9 bases that match TRBD1. Per the germline V gene, CDR1 is SQVTM and CDR2 is ANQGSEA. Trimming took 6 bases from V and 7 from J; bases not matched to a gene: 13. CDR3 size: 15 residues. The CDR3 protein is CSVDRPRQGGNEQFF. CDR3 DNA sequence: TGCAGCGTCGATAGGCCGAGACAGGGGGGTAATGAGCAGTTCTTC.

The V and J genes are TRBV30 and TRBJ2-7; D is possibly TRBD1 (5 bases). The length of the CDR3 is 14 residues. V lost 1 base and J lost 4, with 14 bases in between. Germline CDR1 is GTSNPN and CDR2 is SVGIG (reference sequence). This chain's CDR3 is CAWSETDRFYEQYF. The CDR3 coding sequence is TGTGCCTGGAGTGAAACAGACAGATTTTACGAGCAGTACTTC.

The chain links TRBV25-1 to TRBJ1-1; 7 positions match TRBD1. Germline V CDR1 and CDR2: MGHDK, SYGVNS. The CDR3 covers 16 residues. Trimming cost V 1 base and J 8 bases; bases outside gene matches: 13. CDR3 sequence (DNA): TGTGCCAGCAGTGAATCCCAGAGGGGGGTCAGGGGGGAAGCTTTCTTT. Translating it yields CASSESQRGVRGEAFF.

This chain links TRBV9 with TRBJ2-7; unclear D gene. V was clipped by 0 bases and J by 9 bases, with 4 bases between them. Germline V lookup: CDR1 SGDLS, CDR2 YYNGEE. The CDR3 is 10 residues long. In DNA form, the CDR3 reads TGTGCCAGCAGCGTAGAGGGGCAGTACTTC. This translates into CASSVEGQYF.